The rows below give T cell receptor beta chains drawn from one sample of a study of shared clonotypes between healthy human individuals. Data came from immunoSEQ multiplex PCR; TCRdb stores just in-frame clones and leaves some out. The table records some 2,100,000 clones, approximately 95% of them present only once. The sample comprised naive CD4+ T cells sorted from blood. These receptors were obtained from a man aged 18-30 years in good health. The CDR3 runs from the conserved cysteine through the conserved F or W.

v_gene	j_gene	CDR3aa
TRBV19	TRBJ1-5	CASSPGGYSNQPQHF
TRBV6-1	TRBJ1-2	CASSTVYGYTF
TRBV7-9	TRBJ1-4	CASSLGQSDEKLFF
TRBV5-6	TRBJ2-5	CASSYRDRGKETQYF
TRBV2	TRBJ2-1	CASSRGSTNNEQFF
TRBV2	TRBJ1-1	CASMVQGKTEAFF
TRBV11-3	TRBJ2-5	CASSLDRGDETQYF
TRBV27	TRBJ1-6	CASSLSSRPFYSPLHF
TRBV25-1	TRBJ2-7	CASSPLGGTYEQYF
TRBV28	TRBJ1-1	CASSVQGYTEAFF
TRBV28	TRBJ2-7	CASSLQGAVYEQYF
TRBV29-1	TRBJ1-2	CSVDREQAYYGYTF
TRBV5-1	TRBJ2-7	CASSLWDSTYEQYF
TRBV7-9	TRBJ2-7	CASSFQGTDYEQYF
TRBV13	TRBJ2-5	CASSPDRRQETQYF
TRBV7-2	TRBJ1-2	CASSKTGNSYGYTF
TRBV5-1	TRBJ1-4	CASSLGQGCEKLFF
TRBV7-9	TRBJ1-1	CASSALGALNTEAFF
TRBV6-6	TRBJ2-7	CASTSTGVSYEQYF